One sample yielded the 16 T cell receptor beta chains listed below, sequenced in a study of CD4 and CD8 cells across lung adenocarcinoma regions. TCRdb processed the PCR reads anew with MiXCR; each CDR3 protein has one entry. This repertoire shows some 7,200 distinct CDR3 sequences, approximately 53% found once; its top ten account for roughly a quarter. Input material: CD4+ T cells from the center of a lung tumor. These receptors came from a female donor with lung adenocarcinoma. The CD4 and CD8 labels of this study may be unreliable.

This clonotype has more than one count but fewer than ten. J is TRBJ2-3 and V is TRBV6-1; tentatively, D is TRBD2 (6 bases). CDR3 length equals 15 residues. Trimming stripped 6 bases from V and 0 bases from J, with 13 bases between. Germline V CDR1 and CDR2: MNHNS, SASEGT. The DNA of the CDR3 is TGTGCCAGCAGCGGCGGGATCCACAGCACAGATACGCAGTATTTT. Translation: CASSGGIHSTDTQYF.

The V call is TRBV27, the J call TRBJ2-4; tentatively, D is TRBD2 (6 bases). CDR3 length: 15 residues. Looked up from germline, CDR1 is MNHEY and CDR2 is SMNVEV (reference sequence). The CDR3 bases are TGTGGCGGGGCCCACCGGGGCGGGGACGGAAACACCCAGTACTTC. Amino acids: CGGAHRGGDGNTQYF.

The CDR3 bases are TGCGCCAGCAGTGAGAGTGGGTACCAAGAGACCCAGTACTTC. This encodes CASSESGYQETQYF. This rearrangement joins TRBV10-2 to TRBJ2-5; D uncertain. This CDR3 has 14 residues. Trimming pared 2 bases from V and 0 bases from J, leaving 7 bases between. CDR1 is WSHSY and CDR2 is SAAADI in the germline V gene.

The sample holds a few counts of this clonotype. This chain joins TRBV7-8 and TRBJ2-4, with 8 nucleotides matching TRBD1. CDR1 is SGHVS, CDR2 FQNEAQ, per germline. The trim removed 5 bases at V and 2 bases at J, leaving 8 bases unmatched. The CDR3 is 16 residues long. This chain's CDR3 is CASSPRTGLTKNIQYF. In DNA form, the CDR3 reads TGTGCCAGCAGCCCACGGACAGGGTTAACCAAAAACATTCAGTACTTC. The entire variable domain, with the rest obtained from reference TRBV7-8 and TRBJ2-4, is as follows: GAGVSQSPRYKVAKRGQDVALRCDPISGHVSLFWYQQALGQGPEFLTYFQNEAQLDKSGLPSDRFFAERPEGSVSTLKIQRTQQEDSAVYLCASSPRTGLTKNIQYFGAGTRLSVL.

This clonotype was picked up one time. The chain links TRBV27 to TRBJ2-1; D is perhaps TRBD1 (6 bases). The J call may be wrong; the DNA end is better matched by TRBJ2-5. CDR3 length: 13 amino acids. CDR1 is MNHEY and CDR2 is SMNVEV in the germline V gene (reference sequence). The CDR3 DNA reads TGTGCCAGCAGTATACAGGGAGTAGAGACCCAGTACTTC. This codes for CASSIQGVETQYF.

This clonotype was observed a handful of times. The chain carries TRBV10-3 and TRBJ2-3; tentatively, D is TRBD1 or TRBD2 (6 bases each). The germline gives CDR1 ENHRY, CDR2 SYGVKD. Trimming stripped 7 bases from V and 5 bases from J, with 16 bases between. The CDR3 totals 14 residues. This chain's CDR3 is CAIMNGRGGDTQYF. The CDR3 DNA is TGTGCCATCATGAATGGCAGGGGAGGAGATACGCAGTATTTT.

J is TRBJ2-5 and V is TRBV12-3 or TRBV12-4, with D possibly matching TRBD2 (5 bases). The CDR3 is 13 residues long. V shed 0 bases and J shed 11 bases, with 13 bases lying between them. The CDR3: CASSLARVGEQYF. For the CDR3, the DNA is TGTGCCAGCAGTTTAGCACGGGTCGGGGAGCAGTACTTC.

CDR3 sequence: CASSLGRCSKDTQYF. In DNA form, the CDR3 reads TGCGCCAGCAGCCTGGGGCGGTGTAGCAAAGATACGCAGTACTTC. V and J are TRBV4-1 and TRBJ2-3; D may be TRBD1 (5 bases). The J call is uncertain, as TRBJ2-7 better fits the DNA end. CDR1 and CDR2 (germline): MGHRA, YSYEKL. The CDR3 sequence is 15 residues long.

Regarding this clonotype: One end of the junction is discordant with germline, which a read error may explain. This rearrangement joins TRBV6-5 to TRBJ2-3; 8 bases align to TRBD2. Near its end, the DNA agrees better with TRBJ2-5, so the J call may be wrong. Germline V lookup: CDR1 MNHEY, CDR2 SVGAGI. The CDR3 runs 14 residues. The CDR3 DNA reads as TGTGCGGGGAGCGGGGGAACAGGCCAAGATACCCAGTACTTC. Translation: CAGSGGTGQDTQYF.

Notes on this clonotype: One end of the junction fails to match germline, which may point to a read error. This chain uses TRBV27 with TRBJ2-5, with D perhaps given as TRBD1 or TRBD2 (6 bases each). The CDR3 is made up of 15 amino acids. The V gene's germline CDR1 is MNHEY and CDR2 SMNVEV (reference sequence). The CDR3 nucleotides read TGTGCCAGGGGGCACGGGGGCCGGGACCAAGACACCCAGTACTTC. The encoded protein is CARGHGGRDQDTQYF.

This clonotype was detected a few times. The CDR3 reads CASSYSTTRAPSGANVLTF. As DNA, the CDR3 is TGTGCCAGCAGTTACTCGACGACCAGAGCACCCTCTGGGGCCAACGTCCTGACTTTC. The chain employs TRBV6-5 and TRBJ2-6; D gene uncertain. The CDR3 totals 19 residues. From germline, CDR1 is MNHEY and CDR2 SVGAGI. Trimming stripped 0 bases from V and 0 bases from J, with 15 bases between.

This clonotype was counted ten times or more. V usage is TRBV4-3 and J usage is TRBJ2-3, with TRBD2 as a possible D gene (5 bases). Germline V gives CDR1 LGHNA, CDR2 YSLEER. The ends were cut back, 0 bases at V and 14 bases at J, with 15 bases in the middle. This CDR3 comprises 13 residues. The DNA of the CDR3 is TGCGCCAGCAGCCAAGATCGGGATGCTAATCGGTATTTT. It translates to CASSQDRDANRYF.

About this clonotype: No conserved phenylalanine or tryptophan is present at the end of the CDR3, so a read error is the likely explanation. No DNA is shown, since the ends of the CDR3 on it are uncertain; the CDR3 is the one TCRdb lists. The CDR3 sequence is CASSWNLG. The V gene is TRBV27, the J gene TRBJ2-1. The CDR3 contains 8 residues when both ends are counted. Germline V gives CDR1 MNHEY, CDR2 SMNVEV (reference sequence).

This sequence joins TRBV10-1 and TRBJ2-1; tentative D call: TRBD1 (7 bases). Matching the DNA end better, TRBJ2-7 makes the J call doubtful. The CDR3 covers 14 residues. Germline values: CDR1 WNHNN, CDR2 SYGVQD (reference sequence). This CDR3 reads CASSESGQAGEQYF. In DNA, the CDR3 is TGCGCCAGCAGTGAGTCAGGACAGGCGGGAGAGCAGTACTTC.

The chain combines TRBV6-5 with TRBJ2-3, with 10 bases that match TRBD2. V lost 4 bases, J lost 11 bases, and 9 bases stayed unmatched. The germline V gene encodes CDR1 MNHEY and CDR2 SVGAGI. This CDR3 has 14 residues. CDR3 protein: CASSSSGRALRQYF. CDR3 coding DNA: TGTGCCAGCAGTTCGAGCGGGAGGGCCCTAAGGCAGTATTTT.

By its share, this clonotype is medium-sized. V gene TRBV27 combines with J gene TRBJ1-2, with 7 bases aligning to TRBD1. This CDR3 comprises 14 residues. Germline lookup yields CDR1 MNHEY and CDR2 SMNVEV (reference sequence). J lost 7 bases, V lost 6 bases, and 11 bases had no gene match. CDR3 bases: TGTGCCAGCAGGAGACAGGGAGAAGGAAGTGGCTACACCTTC. It yields the protein CASRRQGEGSGYTF.